A single sample is the source of the 15 T cell receptor beta chains below, sequenced in a study of OX40 agonist ivuxolimab in advanced cancers. Generated by immunoSEQ multiplex PCR, the TCRdb table keeps only in-frame clones and is missing some. The sample comprises about 63,000 clones, around 87% of which are singletons, and 11% rests with the top ten. The starting material was CD4+ or CD8+ T cells sorted from blood, obtained in a trial of the OX40 agonist ivuxolimab. These receptors were obtained from an adult with an advanced solid tumor such as melanoma, head and neck, liver or kidney cancer.

V is TRBV6-1 and J is TRBJ1-4; D is unclear. V was clipped by 6 bases and J by 4 bases, with 12 bases between them. Per the germline V gene, CDR1 is MNHNS and CDR2 is SASEGT. The CDR3 consists of 14 residues. The CDR3 is CASREAPLNEKLFF. CDR3 DNA: TGTGCCAGCAGAGAGGCTCCGCTTAATGAAAAACTGTTTTTT.

The chain uses TRBV18 and TRBJ1-1, with D uncertain. The CDR3 spans 14 residues. Germline CDR1 reads KGHSH; CDR2 reads LQKENI. V lost 0 bases and J lost 5, with 10 bases in between. CDR3 residues: CASSPPSGDTEAFF. CDR3 in DNA: TGTGCCAGCTCACCACCGTCCGGGGATACTGAAGCTTTCTTT.

V is TRBV19 and J is TRBJ2-2; D is possibly TRBD1 (6 bases). Germline assignment: CDR1 LNHDA and CDR2 SQIVND (reference sequence). The germline V and J ends were trimmed by 2 bases and 4 bases, with 14 bases remaining between them. CDR3 length: 16 residues. CDR3 bases: TGTGCCAGTAGTATACCCTTGGACAGATTCACCGGGGAGCTGTTTTTT. This translates into CASSIPLDRFTGELFF.

Regarding this clone: A read error may produce the germline difference seen at one junction end. V is TRBV28 and J is TRBJ2-7; D uncertain. Germline lookup yields CDR1 MDHEN and CDR2 SYDVKM. The CDR3 is 11 amino acids. CDR3 sequence: CASSSLGGVHF. The DNA of the CDR3 is TGTGCCAGCAGTTCCCTGGGTGGCGTACACTTC.

The CDR3 here is CATSRREGGGSYEQYF. DNA for the CDR3: TGTGCCACCAGCCGCCGCGAGGGGGGTGGTTCCTACGAGCAGTACTTC. The chain has TRBV15 and TRBJ2-7; D may be TRBD1 or TRBD2 (6 bases each). V was cut by 5 bases and J by 1 base, with 18 bases left in between. Germline-derived CDR1 and CDR2 are LNHNV and YYDKDF (reference sequence). The CDR3 consists of 16 residues.

V and J are TRBV4-1 and TRBJ2-7, with 9 bases matching TRBD1. Germline V gives CDR1 MGHRA, CDR2 YSYEKL. V shed 5 bases, J shed 3 bases, and the junction held 8 bases outside the gene matches. The CDR3 spans 15 residues. The CDR3 is CASSEGQGPFYEQYF. The CDR3 DNA reads as TGCGCCAGCAGCGAGGGACAGGGTCCCTTCTACGAGCAGTACTTC.

The chain uses TRBV10-3 and TRBJ2-3; 8 positions match TRBD2. The V gene end was trimmed by 0 bases and the J gene end by 3 bases; junction bases not matched to a gene: 11. Germline V gene sequence: CDR1 ENHRY, CDR2 SYGVKD. This CDR3 spans 18 amino acids. The CDR3, as DNA: TGTGCCATCAGTGAGTCTTCGACGGGGGGGCGACGGACAGATACGCAGTATTTT. It specifies CAISESSTGGRRTDTQYF.

This clone showed up just a few times. V gene TRBV2 combines with J gene TRBJ1-4; D is undetermined. The CDR3 loop spans 14 amino acids. With 3 bases removed from V and 4 bases from J, the gap between germline ends came to 9 bases. Germline V lookup: CDR1 SNHLY, CDR2 FYNNEI. CDR3 bases: TGTGCCAGCAGTGAGTTCAGAGTTAATGAAAAACTGTTTTTT. Residues: CASSEFRVNEKLFF.

This sequence joins TRBV7-9 and TRBJ1-4, with D maybe TRBD1 (6 bases). The CDR3 is 19 amino acids. Between the trimmed V and J ends, which lost 1 base and 0 bases, there was a span of 18 bases. Per the germline V gene, CDR1 is SEHNR and CDR2 is FQNEAQ (reference sequence). CDR3 region: CASSLGGGFITATNEKLFF. The CDR3, as DNA: TGTGCCAGCAGCTTAGGAGGGGGGTTTATCACTGCAACTAATGAAAAACTGTTTTTT. The entire variable domain, with the rest obtained from reference TRBV7-9 and TRBJ1-4, is as follows: DTGVSQNPRHKITKRGQNVTFRCDPISEHNRLYWYRQTLGQGPEFLTYFQNEAQLEKSRLLSDRFSAERPKGSFSTLEIQRTEQGDSAMYLCASSLGGGFITATNEKLFFGSGTQLSVL.

Of note for this clone: Other nucleotide sequences from this sample produce the same CDR3. This chain links TRBV5-1 with TRBJ1-1, with 7 bases fitting TRBD1. Germline V gene sequence: CDR1 SGHRS, CDR2 YFSETQ. This CDR3 comprises 14 residues. The trim removed 3 bases at V and 1 base at J, leaving 3 bases unmatched. CDR3 DNA: TGCGCCAGCAGCTCGCAGGGGGGGAACACTGAAGCTTTCTTT. Translating it yields CASSSQGGNTEAFF.

The chain links TRBV6-1 to TRBJ1-3; TRBD1 matches 7 bases. The J segment lost 4 bases and the V segment lost 5 bases, leaving 2 bases of the junction unmatched. The CDR3 covers 13 residues. The germline CDR1 and CDR2 sequences are MNHNS and SASEGT. CDR3 coding DNA: TGTGCCAGCAGTAAACAGGGGGGAAACACCATATATTTT. Protein product: CASSKQGGNTIYF.

The chain combines TRBV9 with TRBJ1-2; TRBD1 matches at 12 bases. After removal of 5 bases from V and 3 bases from J, the junction contained 2 bases not matched to a gene. Germline CDR1 reads SGDLS; CDR2 reads YYNGEE. This CDR3 comprises 14 residues. The CDR3 DNA reads as TGTGCCAGCAGAGGGGACAGGGGGCACTATGGCTACACCTTC. As protein: CASRGDRGHYGYTF.

This chain links TRBV29-1 with TRBJ2-1; TRBD2 matches 10 bases. Germline trimming cut 6 bases from V and 0 bases from J; bases unmatched to any gene: 2. The CDR3 is made up of 14 amino acids. The germline V gene has CDR1 SQVTM and CDR2 ANQGSEA. The CDR3 region is CSVAGGVSYNEQFF. The CDR3 DNA reads TGCAGCGTAGCGGGGGGGGTCTCCTACAATGAGCAGTTCTTC.

J is TRBJ1-4 and V is TRBV10-3, with D uncertain. This CDR3 spans 12 amino acids. Trimming took off 8 bases at V and 6 bases at J, with 10 bases between the two ends. From germline, CDR1 is ENHRY and CDR2 SYGVKD. Here the CDR3 reads CAIAAGDEKLFF. CDR3 DNA: TGTGCCATCGCGGCTGGAGATGAAAAACTGTTTTTT.

This clone came up once. The rearrangement joins TRBV27 to TRBJ2-1; the match to TRBD2 covers 16 bases. Looked up from germline, CDR1 is MNHEY and CDR2 is SMNVEV (reference sequence). V dropped 6 bases and J dropped 7; count of bases not matched to a gene: 3. This CDR3 contains 15 residues. In DNA, the CDR3 is TGTGCCAGCAGGACGGGACTAGCGGGAGGGAATGAGCAGTTCTTC. This translates into CASRTGLAGGNEQFF.